The clone carrying this T cell receptor beta chain rates as medium-sized. Prior to thyroid surgery, none of the patients had received any treatment. The data are from a study of metastatic and nonmetastatic thyroid tumors. Study details: Repertoires of blood and of tissue (tumor or nodule) from malignant and benign thyroid patients were compared.

Germline V lookup: CDR1 LNHNV, CDR2 YYDKDF (reference sequence). CDR3 length equals 15 residues. V shed 0 bases and J shed 1 base, with 8 bases lying between them. MiXCR re-clonotyped the PCR reads for TCRdb. Of roughly 5,000 clones listed, less than 40% were seen once; the top ten hold around 15%. Sequencing was carried out using tumor tissue. The rearrangement links TRBV15 to TRBJ2-3; D may be TRBD2 (6 bases). The TCR comes from a male donor with papillary thyroid cancer or a benign thyroid nodule (not recorded which). Some clones in this sample may be carry-over from other donors' samples. CDR3 coding DNA: TGTGCCACCAGCAGAGAGTGGGGGGGCACAGATACGCAGTATTTT. Translation: CATSREWGGTDTQYF. Supplemented by reference TRBV15 and TRBJ2-3, the full variable domain reads DAMVIQNPRYQVTQFGKPVTLSCSQTLNHNVMYWYQQKSSQAPKLLFHYYDKDFNNEADTPDNFQSRRPNTSFCFLDIRSPGLGDTAMYLCATSREWGGTDTQYFGPGTRLTVL.